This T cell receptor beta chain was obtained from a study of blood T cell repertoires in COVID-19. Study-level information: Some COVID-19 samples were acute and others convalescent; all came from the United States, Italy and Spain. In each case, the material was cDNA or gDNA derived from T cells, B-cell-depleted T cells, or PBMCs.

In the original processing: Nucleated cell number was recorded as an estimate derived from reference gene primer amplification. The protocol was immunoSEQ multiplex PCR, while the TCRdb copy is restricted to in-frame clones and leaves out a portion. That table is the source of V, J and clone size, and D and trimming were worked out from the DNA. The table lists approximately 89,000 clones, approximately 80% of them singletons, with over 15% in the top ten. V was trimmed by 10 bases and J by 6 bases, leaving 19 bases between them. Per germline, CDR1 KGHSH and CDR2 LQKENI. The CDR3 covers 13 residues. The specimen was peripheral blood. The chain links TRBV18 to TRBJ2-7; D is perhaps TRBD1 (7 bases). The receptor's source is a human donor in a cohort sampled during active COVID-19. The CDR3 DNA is TGTGCCACCAACCGGGACAGAGCGGGCGAGCAGTACTTC. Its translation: CATNRDRAGEQYF.